These 21 T cell receptor beta chains originate from one sample sequenced in a study of T-cell memory formation after mild COVID-19. One entry per CDR3 protein results from TCRdb running MiXCR on the 5' RACE reads. The sample contains a few hundred thousand distinct CDR3 sequences, approximately 30% of which appear only once. Material: PBMCs or a T cell subset sorted from them (not recorded which). These receptors came from an adult woman who had mild COVID-19 (a few samples of this study predate the infection). Cell type and time point are not known.

The rearrangement uses TRBV7-6 and TRBJ2-6; D call uncertain. The CDR3 is 15 amino acids. CDR1 and CDR2 from the germline V gene are SGHVS and FNYEAQ. V gave up 5 bases and J gave up 0 bases, with 8 bases separating them. DNA for the CDR3: TGTGCCAGCAGCAGGAGTTCCTCTGGGGCCAACGTCCTGACTTTC. Translated, it gives CASSRSSSGANVLTF. Using reference TRBV7-6 and TRBJ2-6 for the parts outside the CDR3, the full variable domain is GAGVSQSPRYKVTKRGQDVALRCDPISGHVSLYWYRQALGQGPEFLTYFNYEAQQDKSGLPNDRFSAERPEGSISTLTIQRTEQRDSAMYRCASSRSSSGANVLTFGAGSRLTVL.

A single count supports this clonotype. V gene TRBV12-3 or TRBV12-4 combines with J gene TRBJ2-3; TRBD2 aligns across 8 bases. With 6 bases clipped from V and 5 bases from J, the junction kept 7 bases outside the gene matches. This CDR3 has 14 amino acids. The CDR3: CASSPRLAQDTQYF. In nucleotides, the CDR3 is TGTGCCAGCAGCCCCAGACTAGCGCAAGATACGCAGTATTTT.

This clonotype was detected a few times. The chain carries TRBV18 and TRBJ1-2; 7 bases agree with TRBD1. Trimming removed 2 bases from V and 6 bases from J; junction bases left unmatched: 12. Germline CDR1 KGHSH, CDR2 LQKENI. This CDR3 region has 16 residues. The CDR3 DNA sequence: TGTGCCAGCTCACCAAGCCGACAGGGCCAAAGGGATGGCTACACCTTC. This sequence encodes CASSPSRQGQRDGYTF.

V gene TRBV7-8 combines with J gene TRBJ2-1, with D perhaps matching TRBD2 (7 bases). The germline gives CDR1 SGHVS, CDR2 FQNEAQ. V dropped 7 bases and J dropped 7 bases, with 14 bases sitting between them. CDR3 length: 13 residues. The CDR3 coding sequence is TGTGCCAGCATGCAGGGGCGGGAGAATGAGCAGTTCTTC. Amino acids: CASMQGRENEQFF. Full variable domain (outside the CDR3, taken from reference TRBV7-8 and TRBJ2-1): GAGVSQSPRYKVAKRGQDVALRCDPISGHVSLFWYQQALGQGPEFLTYFQNEAQLDKSGLPSDRFFAERPEGSVSTLKIQRTQQEDSAVYLCASMQGRENEQFFGPGTRLTVL.

Only a few counts were recorded for this clonotype. The chain couples TRBV12-3 or TRBV12-4 to TRBJ2-1; 14 nucleotides match TRBD2. The CDR3 spans 15 residues. V gave up 6 bases and J gave up 7 bases; unmatched junction bases: 5. This chain's CDR3 is CASSLRTSGGNEQFF. CDR3 nucleotides: TGTGCCAGCAGCCTGAGGACTAGCGGGGGGAATGAGCAGTTCTTC.

Note on this clonotype: At one end, the junction sequence differs from germline, possibly due to a read error. The chain combines TRBV7-9 with TRBJ2-5; TRBD2 might be the D (6 bases). CDR3 length equals 14 residues. Germline values: CDR1 SEHNR, CDR2 FQNEAQ (reference sequence). The CDR3 sequence is CASSFPGVQVTQYF. In DNA form, the CDR3 reads TGTGCCAGCAGCTTCCCGGGAGTCCAAGTGACCCAGTACTTC.

V is TRBV5-1 and J is TRBJ2-7; D not resolved. V lost 3 bases, J lost 2 bases, and 6 bases lay in between. CDR1 is SGHRS and CDR2 is YFSETQ in the germline V gene. The CDR3 spans 12 residues. The CDR3 region has the DNA TGCGCCAGCAGCTCCTTAACCTACGAGCAGTACTTC. This encodes CASSSLTYEQYF. Full variable domain (rest looked up from reference TRBV5-1 and TRBJ2-7): KAGVTQTPRYLIKTRGQQVTLSCSPISGHRSVSWYQQTPGQGLQFLFEYFSETQRNKGNFPGRFSGRQFSNSRSEMNVSTLELGDSALYLCASSSLTYEQYFGPGTRLTVT.

The rearrangement uses TRBV7-9 and TRBJ2-5; no clear D. Trimming pared 3 bases from V and 7 bases from J, leaving 15 bases between. This CDR3 spans 14 amino acids. In germline, CDR1 is SEHNR, CDR2 FQNEAQ (reference sequence). CDR3 in DNA: TGTGCCAGCAGCTTGGGTGGCGACCAGAGGACCCAGTACTTC. It specifies CASSLGGDQRTQYF.

This clonotype was counted between two and nine times. This chain uses TRBV24-1 with TRBJ1-4; 10 nucleotides line up with TRBD1. The J segment lost 7 bases and the V segment lost 4 bases, leaving 8 bases of the junction unmatched. CDR3 length: 16 residues. Germline lookup yields CDR1 KGHDR and CDR2 SFDVKD. CDR3 protein: CATSEPPGDRGEKLFF. The CDR3 region has the DNA TGTGCCACCAGTGAGCCCCCAGGGGACAGGGGTGAAAAACTGTTTTTT.

There are a few counts of this clonotype. The chain uses TRBV7-2 and TRBJ2-7, with unresolved D. Germline values: CDR1 SGHTA, CDR2 FQGNSA. The CDR3 consists of 12 residues. Deletions cut 2 bases from V and 5 bases from J, with 7 bases between. CDR3 DNA: TGTGCCAGCAGCTTAATGCGCGACGAGCAGTACTTC. This translates into CASSLMRDEQYF.

The chain recombines TRBV2 with TRBJ1-2, with TRBD1 identical over 12 bases. The CDR3 spans 13 residues. Germline lookup yields CDR1 SNHLY and CDR2 FYNNEI. Losses at the gene ends were 5 bases for V and 13 bases for J; bases not matched to a gene: 8. The CDR3 spells CASSPRDRGRGTF. CDR3 bases: TGTGCCAGCAGTCCCCGGGACAGGGGGCGCGGCACCTTC.

This clonotype was seen repeatedly, ten times or more. The chain links TRBV20-1 to TRBJ2-2; 12 nucleotides line up with TRBD2. This CDR3 contains 19 residues. Trimming took 5 bases from V and 3 from J; bases not matched to a gene: 16. CDR1 and CDR2 (germline): DFQATT, SNEGSKA (reference sequence). CDR3: CSARVQQGTSGRYTGELFF. The CDR3 DNA sequence: TGCAGTGCTCGGGTACAACAGGGAACTAGCGGGAGGTACACCGGGGAGCTGTTTTTT.

This chain joins TRBV9 and TRBJ2-5; 8 nucleotides agree with TRBD1. The V gene end was trimmed by 4 bases and the J gene end by 5 bases; junction bases not matched to a gene: 16. The CDR3 runs to 17 residues. Germline loops: CDR1 SGDLS, CDR2 YYNGEE. CDR3 sequence (DNA): TGTGCCAGCAGCACCCGACGAGGGGCAGGGGGCTTGGAGACCCAGTACTTC. It specifies CASSTRRGAGGLETQYF.

The chain links TRBV12-3 or TRBV12-4 to TRBJ2-7, with 7 bases identical to TRBD1. The CDR3 covers 14 residues. V shed 3 bases, J shed 4 bases, and the junction held 6 bases outside the gene matches. The CDR3 loop is CASSFRQGLYEQYF. CDR3 nucleotide sequence: TGTGCCAGCAGTTTCAGACAGGGTCTTTACGAGCAGTACTTC.

The chain has TRBV5-4 and TRBJ2-3, with 11 bases lining up with TRBD2. Germline loops: CDR1 SGHNT, CDR2 YYREEE (reference sequence). With V trimmed by 4 bases and J by 0 bases, 10 bases remained unmatched. This CDR3 has 18 residues. CDR3 DNA: TGTGCCAGCAGCGCGGGACTAGCGGCTTACCCTAGCACAGATACGCAGTATTTT. This translates into CASSAGLAAYPSTDTQYF.

Only a few counts were recorded for this clonotype. The CDR3 is CASSFKLSGNTIYF. In DNA form, the CDR3 reads TGTGCCAGCAGTTTTAAACTCTCTGGAAACACCATATATTTT. The rearrangement joins TRBV12-3 or TRBV12-4 to TRBJ1-3; D uncertain. The CDR3 spans 14 residues. The V end was cut by 3 bases, the J end by 0 bases, with 6 bases between.

This clonotype was detected a few times. The V gene is TRBV30, the J gene TRBJ1-6, with 9 bases fitting TRBD1. Germline V gene sequence: CDR1 GTSNPN, CDR2 SVGIG (reference sequence). The V and J ends lost 2 bases and 13 bases, in that order; junction bases with no gene match: 9. The CDR3 totals 14 residues. The CDR3 loop is CAWSYDRGVEPLHF. In nucleotides, the CDR3 is TGTGCCTGGAGTTACGACAGGGGGGTAGAGCCCCTCCACTTT.

The chain employs TRBV4-1 and TRBJ2-7, with D perhaps matching TRBD2 (6 bases). From germline, CDR1 is MGHRA and CDR2 YSYEKL. This CDR3 has 15 amino acids. Trimming stripped 0 bases from V and 2 bases from J, with 11 bases between. CDR3: CASSQERWGAYEQYF. The CDR3, as DNA: TGCGCCAGCAGCCAAGAGCGTTGGGGGGCCTACGAGCAGTACTTC.

This clonotype came up a few times. The chain uses TRBV11-2 and TRBJ2-3, with 9 bases fitting TRBD2. Per the germline V gene, CDR1 is SGHAT and CDR2 is FQNNGV. Germline trimming cut 6 bases from V and 7 bases from J; bases unmatched to any gene: 14. This CDR3 is 16 amino acids long. CDR3 region: CASRSPRGGARHTQYF. The CDR3 DNA reads as TGTGCCAGCAGATCTCCTCGCGGGGGGGCCCGTCATACGCAGTATTTT.

The chain employs TRBV19 and TRBJ1-1; D ambiguous. The CDR3 sequence is 15 residues long. CDR1 is LNHDA, CDR2 SQIVND, per germline (reference sequence). The V gene lost 6 bases and the J gene lost 4 bases, with 18 bases spanning the gap. CDR3 sequence (DNA): TGTGCCAGTAGATCCTGGACCTCAACGGGCACTGAAGCTTTCTTT. It specifies CASRSWTSTGTEAFF.

The chain joins TRBV6-2 or TRBV6-3 to TRBJ2-1, with D perhaps given as TRBD1 or TRBD2 (6 bases each). Germline values: CDR1 MNHEY, CDR2 SVGEGT. The length of the CDR3 is 15 residues. The V end lost 2 bases, the J end lost 6 bases, and 14 bases lay between the germline ends. The DNA for the CDR3 is TGTGCCAGCAGTTACGGACGGGGGCGACCCAATGAGCAGTTCTTC. Amino acid sequence: CASSYGRGRPNEQFF.